This T cell receptor (beta chain) stems from a study of cytomegalovirus exposure and HLA in healthy donors (dated by TCRdb to the late 2010s). At the level of the whole study: In an earlier analysis of 450 to 750 of the donors, around 290 Gb of sequence data and roughly 100 million unique TCR beta sequences from roughly 180 million T cells were reported. An early release covering roughly 580 HLA-typed donors comprised approximately 290 gigabases of sequencing data and 85 million to 100 million unique TCR sequences. Among the roughly 400 genotyped donors, approximately 77% belonged to the genetic ancestry cluster associated with self-reported Caucasian donors. The study was designed to test whether signatures of past pathogen exposure could be identified by cataloging public T cell receptors. The T cell repertoires of 666 subjects were profiled by immunosequencing and related to cytomegalovirus serostatus. Along with the roughly 670-subject first cohort, a separate validation cohort of over a hundred different subjects was used. The study combined high-throughput TCR immunosequencing, statistical association of individual TCRs with disease status, and machine learning to predict cytomegalovirus infection status. A later analysis re-examined previously published TCR beta repertoires from about 670 donors and added high-resolution HLA genotyping to investigate patterns of TCR occurrence. Rather than drawing on any new phenotypic data, the later analysis identified candidate immune exposures from TCR beta sequences and the way those sequences occurred across donors. To decide whether each TCR beta V gene segment behaved as functional or pseudogenic, an earlier analysis of some 580 of the donors relied on high-throughput TCR beta sequencing. Alongside the repertoire data, information on donor age, sex, ethnicity and CMV serostatus was compiled. In a later genetic analysis, genome-wide SNP genotypes for about three fifths of the roughly 670 donors were used, and that subset was treated as a discovery cohort. Every discovery cohort repertoire had been produced on one sequencing platform. HLA typing included class I and class II loci at four-digit resolution. Typing coverage varied by locus: roughly 620-640 donors for A, B, C, DRB1 and DQB1; approximately 500 for DQA1; more than 600 for DPA1; more than 450 for DPB1. Because of strong linkage in the cohort, four or five DR-DQ haplotypes were treated as single units for association and clustering. Across 398 genotyped donors of the cohort, an average of approximately 200,000 unique TCR beta nucleotide sequences per donor were sequenced, and roughly 17% of those sequences were non-productive.

Libraries were built with the immunoSEQ multiplex PCR assay. The multiplex PCR relied on a mix of 60 forward primers for TCR Vbeta segments and 13 reverse primers for TCR Jbeta segments. Amplification of the CDR3 region of rearranged TCR beta genes was performed with a multiplex PCR assay on genomic DNA. On the Illumina HiSeq System, the amplified TCR beta libraries were sequenced as 87-base-pair reads. In the original analysis: A later analysis tallied tens of millions of unique TCR beta chains across the 600 to 700 repertoires, and about 12 million of those chains were shared by two or more donors. A nearest-neighbor algorithm error-corrected the raw reads and collapsed the reads into unique sequences, merging closely related sequences to remove PCR and sequencing errors. CDR3 sequences were aligned to IMGT reference sequences to assign V, D and J gene segments. For a sequence to be retained, at least a six-nucleotide match to both a V gene segment and a J gene segment was required. A rearrangement counted as productive if the CDR3 had no stop codons and remained in frame with V and J, and every other rearrangement counted as non-productive. Following IMGT convention, CDR3 was defined as the stretch from the second conserved V-encoded cysteine to the conserved J-encoded phenylalanine. Sequences without an unambiguous match to a single V gene segment were excluded from the earlier analysis of a few hundred of the donors. An earlier analysis of fewer than 750 of the donors classified V segments as functional when productive rearrangements were above 56.7% and as segregating when the standard deviation between donors was above 5%. A statistical classification framework was built for diagnosing cytomegalovirus status from the catalog of TCR beta chain sequences. In a later analysis, TCR nucleotide sequences were compared against IMGT/GENE-DB human TR gene sequences so that V and J genes could be assigned. A later analysis assigned CDR3 sequences and most-parsimonious VDJ recombination scenarios with the TCRdist pipeline. A later analysis defined each TCR beta chain by its CDR3 amino acid sequence plus V-gene family, and excluded reads lacking a unique V-gene family. In a later analysis, 450 to 600 highly shared, low-generation-probability nucleotide sequences were removed to address suspected cross-contamination and a sequencing artifact. In a later analysis, a clonal expansion index for each public chain was calculated from normalized within-repertoire ranks of inferred template counts. In a later analysis, generation probabilities were computed using a VDJ recombination model fitted to out-of-frame rearrangements, and the results were checked against IGoR. A later analysis scored TCR-TCR, TCR-HLA and TCR-CMV co-occurrence with hypergeometric tests, applying a repertoire-size bias correction to TCR pairs. A later analysis estimated false discovery rates by permuting HLA or CMV assignments 20 times. A later analysis grouped co-occurring TCRs with DBSCAN, adding TCRdist sequence similarity when clustering within HLA-allele-positive subsets. For co-occurrence clustering, repertoires with fewer than 30,000 or more than 120,000 public chains were excluded, along with five repertoires with anomalous nucleotide sharing. Here the immuneACCESS table is served through TCRdb, limited to in-frame sequences with V and J called. Missing clones are a known gap in these copies; in checked studies unresolved V genes cover under half, and the rest lacks a known reason. For V, J and clone size, that table is used; D and trimming come from the DNA. The sample contains some 140,000 clones, approximately 80% of them found a single time. The top ten clones comprise approximately 8.8% of the sample.

The cohort was made up of 500 to 800 healthy bone marrow donors. At the time of sampling, every cohort member was nominally healthy, though immune exposures that went unrecorded were likely present. The donor was CMV seropositive and was included in the group of about 290 seropositive cohort members. A peripheral blood sample was provided by each donor, and peripheral blood mononuclear cells were used for TCR beta sequencing. Genomic DNA extraction from the blood cell samples was performed with the Qiagen DNeasy Blood Extraction Kit. The V end gives up 9 bases and the J end 2 bases, leaving 5 bases in the junction not matched to a gene. The CDR3 covers 14 residues, taking in both the cysteine and the phenylalanine. CDR3 DNA is the only sequence kept; it has 42 bases, read in frame from the first base. Looking up the germline V gene (reference sequence) yields CDR1 LNHDA and CDR2 SQIVND. The paper's findings and limits, for the study overall: According to a later analysis, parvovirus B19, influenza, CMV and Epstein-Barr virus appeared linked to several top co-occurrence clusters. A later genetic analysis associated a missense DCLRE1C variant with V-gene and J-gene trimming of TCR beta chains, and an independent cohort replicated the association. In a later analysis, the rate of TCR association differed among HLA loci, with DRB1 alleles having the most associated TCRs and HLA-C alleles having the fewest. The authors suggested that the approach could potentially be generalized to other disease states and immunological phenotypes. Because HLA typing was unavailable for some donors at each locus, only the typed subset was used in association tests. Because the 87-base-pair reads could not distinguish some IMGT-functional V segments, including TRBV6-2 and TRBV6-3, those segments were excluded. In the study, 150 to 200 TCR beta chains were listed as associated with cytomegalovirus. In a later analysis, HLA-associated TCR beta chains showed more clonal expansion and lower generation probabilities than non-associated chains that were equally common. Because counts were too low, seventeen rarely observed V segments, including chromosome 9 orphons, were excluded from the earlier analysis of 587 of the donors. For the cohort, immune exposure information was limited to CMV serostatus. This cohort had only TCR beta chains sequenced, and the lack of alpha or paired-chain data limited which features could be detected. According to a later analysis, most CMV-associated TCR beta chains appeared to be HLA-restricted, and the HLA associations seemed to be driven largely by CMV exposure. In vitro tests confirmed that a few of the cytomegalovirus-associated TCR beta chains recognize cytomegalovirus antigens. Across donors, most TCR sequences were observed very rarely, whereas some public TCRs were present in many individuals. A further reported finding was that TCR beta sequences accurately predicted the HLA-A and HLA-B alleles for most subjects in the first cohort. The classifier was reported to diagnose cytomegalovirus status with high specificity and sensitivity in both the original cohort and the validation cohort. Broadly in line with IMGT annotations, most TCR beta V segments showed up in productive rearrangements about 90% or about 30% of the time in an earlier analysis of about 500 of the donors. Specific HLA alleles were associated with 15,000 to 20,000 TCR beta sequences at a false discovery rate of 0.05 in a later analysis. When HLA alleles, especially DR and DQ, strongly co-occurred, attributing TCR associations to individual alleles was difficult. Presence/absence analyses assumed roughly uniform sequencing depth across donors, an assumption that may not hold. According to a later genetic analysis, donors in an Asian-associated ancestry cluster had fewer N-insertions in productive TCRs than the approximately 670-donor mean. Correlated functional status among segregating V segments might be attributable to linkage disequilibrium, but an unknown experimental factor could not be ruled out. The sequencing pipeline was judged likely to have produced a cluster of highly shared sequence variants as a technical artifact.

Regarding this clone: It lacks a known antigen. No base qualities exist here, and no much larger clone lies one base off it.

The sample consisted of PBMCs. Recombination joined TRBV19 with TRBJ2-1; 9 junctional bases match TRBD1. The sequence derives from a woman aged 50 to 65 in good health and CMV-seropositive. The nucleotides are TGTGCCAGCCAAACAGGGGGCACCTACAATGAGCAGTTCTTC. This is translated as CASQTGGTYNEQFF.